What follows are 19 T cell receptor beta chains derived from one specimen sequenced in a study of blood T cells in healthy people across ages. It was with a sample-barcoded 5' primer and a J-beta primer mix that a second PCR of about 7 to 12 cycles was run. MiXCR, applied by TCRdb to the 5' RACE reads, yields one record per CDR3 protein. The sample includes under 2 million distinct CDR3 sequences, almost 35% of them seen just once. Sequenced input: blood. The receptors were gathered from a woman aged 25 to 45 in good health.

The V and J genes are TRBV3-1 and TRBJ2-3, with D possibly called TRBD1 or TRBD2 (5 bases each). V was clipped by 3 bases and J by 6 bases, with 22 bases between them. Looked up from germline, CDR1 is LGHDT and CDR2 is YNNKEL (reference sequence). This CDR3 comprises 17 residues. CDR3 in DNA: TGTGCCAGCAGCCAGGTTATCCGGGACCACCTAGAGGATACGCAGTATTTT. Protein: CASSQVIRDHLEDTQYF.

This chain connects TRBV15 to TRBJ1-2, with a possible D match to TRBD1 (6 bases). The CDR3 is 15 residues long. Germline V lookup: CDR1 LNHNV, CDR2 YYDKDF (reference sequence). The germline V and J ends were trimmed by 3 bases and 6 bases, with 17 bases remaining between them. CDR3 in amino acids: CATSSYRTGHNGYTF. DNA for the CDR3: TGTGCCACCAGCAGCTATCGTACGGGACACAATGGCTACACCTTC.

This chain connects TRBV5-1 to TRBJ1-1, with D maybe TRBD1 (5 bases). In germline, CDR1 is SGHRS, CDR2 YFSETQ. With 4 bases removed from V and 4 bases from J, the gap between germline ends came to 20 bases. The CDR3 sequence is 16 residues long. CDR3 DNA: TGCGCCAGCAGCCCCGGTGGGACCGTGCCCCTCACTGAAGCTTTCTTT. This translates into CASSPGGTVPLTEAFF.

The rearrangement joins TRBV6-1 to TRBJ2-5, with 7 bases aligning to TRBD1. The CDR3 extends over 14 amino acids. The V gene end was trimmed by 4 bases and the J gene end by 7 bases; junction bases not matched to a gene: 9. Germline-derived CDR1 and CDR2 are MNHNS and SASEGT. CDR3 sequence (DNA): TGTGCCAGCAGTGCCGGGACAGCCAAGGTGACCCAGTACTTC. Translating gives CASSAGTAKVTQYF.

This clonotype was seen once. The chain recombines TRBV6-5 with TRBJ2-3; 7 bases agree with TRBD2. The V gene end was trimmed by 8 bases and the J gene end by 1 base; junction bases not matched to a gene: 6. The CDR3 has 14 amino acids. The germline V gene has CDR1 MNHEY and CDR2 SVGAGI. Here the CDR3 reads CASSGRVRTDTQYF. The CDR3 bases are TGTGCCAGCTCTGGGAGGGTTCGCACAGATACGCAGTATTTT.

This clonotype has just one count. The rearrangement uses TRBV6-1 and TRBJ1-2, with no clear D. CDR3 length: 10 residues. The germline V gene encodes CDR1 MNHNS and CDR2 SASEGT. Trimming left V 10 bases short and J 4 bases short, with 7 bases between. The CDR3 DNA sequence: TGTGCCACCGGTTCCTATGGCTACACCTTC. The encoded protein is CATGSYGYTF.

The table lists this clonotype with a few counts. This chain joins TRBV6-2 or TRBV6-3 and TRBJ2-1; TRBD2 matches at 9 bases. V was pared by 6 bases and J by 5 bases, with 8 bases of the junction left unmatched. Looked up from germline, CDR1 is MNHEY and CDR2 is SVGEGT. There are 15 residues in the CDR3. DNA for the CDR3: TGTGCCAGCAGGGAGAGCGGGGGGTTTCACAATGAGCAGTTCTTC. Protein: CASRESGGFHNEQFF.

The V gene is TRBV6-5, the J gene TRBJ2-6; D call uncertain. The germline V gene encodes CDR1 MNHEY and CDR2 SVGAGI. The CDR3 extends over 13 amino acids. V was clipped by 9 bases and J by 2 bases, with 8 bases between them. Here the CDR3 reads CASSQPGANVLTF. The CDR3 nucleotides are TGTGCCAGTAGCCAACCTGGGGCCAACGTCCTGACTTTC.

The chain recombines TRBV7-7 with TRBJ2-5, with 7 bases fitting TRBD1. The CDR3 runs 14 residues. The germline V gene encodes CDR1 SSHAT and CDR2 FNYEAQ (reference sequence). V was pared by 4 bases and J by 5 bases, with 7 bases of the junction left unmatched. CDR3 amino acids: CASSSEGASETQYF. In DNA, the CDR3 is TGTGCCAGCAGCTCTGAGGGGGCATCGGAGACCCAGTACTTC.

The chain combines TRBV4-1 with TRBJ2-7; perhaps TRBD2 as D (6 bases). The CDR3 contains 14 residues. Trimming removed 5 bases at V and 6 bases at J, with 17 bases between. Germline loops: CDR1 MGHRA, CDR2 YSYEKL. CDR3 loop: CASSSGVGRTEQYF. The DNA for the CDR3 is TGCGCCAGCAGCTCCGGGGTGGGGAGGACCGAGCAGTACTTC.

The V call is TRBV18, the J call TRBJ1-5, with D uncertain. The CDR3 consists of 15 residues. CDR1 and CDR2 from the germline V gene are KGHSH and LQKENI. V lost 2 bases, J lost 4 bases, and 12 bases lay in between. The CDR3 region has the DNA TGTGCCAGCTCACCAGCGGCAGGACCAAATCAGCCCCAGCATTTT. It codes for CASSPAAGPNQPQHF.

The chain links TRBV3-1 to TRBJ1-4; D unclear. In germline, CDR1 is LGHDT, CDR2 YNNKEL (reference sequence). The V end was cut by 6 bases, the J end by 8 bases, with 13 bases between. The CDR3 covers 13 residues. CDR3 region: CASRGTAKEKLFF. CDR3 nucleotides: TGTGCCAGCAGGGGAACAGCAAAAGAAAAACTGTTTTTT.

There are many counts of this clonotype. V usage is TRBV4-1 and J usage is TRBJ2-1; 11 bases fit TRBD2. This CDR3 is built from 16 residues. Germline CDR1 is MGHRA and CDR2 is YSYEKL. V was clipped by 0 bases and J by 6 bases; unmatched bases: 4. As DNA, the CDR3 is TGCGCCAGCAGCCAAGATAGCGGGAGGGCCCGCAATGAGCAGTTCTTC. Residues: CASSQDSGRARNEQFF.

The chain links TRBV12-3 or TRBV12-4 to TRBJ1-2; 8 nucleotides match TRBD1. CDR3 size: 16 residues. The junction had 13 bases not matched to a gene; V was cut back by 6 bases and J by 4 bases. CDR3 region: CASSTTPSGGAYGYTF. The CDR3 bases are TGTGCCAGCAGCACCACCCCTTCAGGGGGCGCCTATGGCTACACCTTC.

J is TRBJ2-1 and V is TRBV12-3 or TRBV12-4; D not resolved. The V end lost 5 bases, the J end lost 0 bases, and 17 bases lay between the germline ends. The CDR3 loop spans 17 amino acids. The CDR3, as DNA: TGTGCCAGCAGTCCGACCAGACGGAGCCGCTCCTACAATGAGCAGTTCTTC. It specifies CASSPTRRSRSYNEQFF.

V usage is TRBV12-3 or TRBV12-4 and J usage is TRBJ2-3; 14 nucleotides line up with TRBD2. The CDR3 is 20 residues long. V lost 0 bases and J lost 0; bases outside the gene matches: 8. CDR3 in amino acids: CASSLALKGTSGGSTDTQYF. The DNA for the CDR3 is TGTGCCAGCAGTTTAGCGCTAAAGGGGACTAGCGGGGGCAGCACAGATACGCAGTATTTT.

This clonotype was observed a single time. The rearrangement uses TRBV12-3 or TRBV12-4 and TRBJ1-1, with a possible D match to TRBD1 (5 bases). The CDR3 is 14 residues long. V lost 4 bases and J lost 5, with 14 bases in between. The CDR3 is CASSWGGLETEAFF. The DNA of the CDR3 is TGTGCCAGCAGTTGGGGGGGACTAGAGACTGAAGCTTTCTTT.

This clonotype was observed at least ten times. V usage is TRBV5-1 and J usage is TRBJ2-7; 8 bases are shared with TRBD1. The CDR3 is 15 residues long. Germline CDR1 SGHRS, CDR2 YFSETQ. Unmatched junction bases numbered 4, after V lost 1 base and J lost 1 base. The CDR3 coding sequence is TGCGCCAGCAGCTTGAGGGGGGACAGGTCCTACGAGCAGTACTTC. It is translated as CASSLRGDRSYEQYF.

As to this clonotype: A read error may explain this, as a much larger clone is one base away. The rearrangement joins TRBV10-3 to TRBJ2-3; the D gene is possibly TRBD2 (6 bases). V was clipped by 9 bases and J by 0 bases, with 10 bases between them. The CDR3 extends over 13 amino acids. Germline V gives CDR1 ENHRY, CDR2 SYGVKD. This CDR3 is CAIMEGSTDTQYF. DNA for the CDR3: TGTGCCATAATGGAGGGAAGCACAGATACGCAGTATTTT.